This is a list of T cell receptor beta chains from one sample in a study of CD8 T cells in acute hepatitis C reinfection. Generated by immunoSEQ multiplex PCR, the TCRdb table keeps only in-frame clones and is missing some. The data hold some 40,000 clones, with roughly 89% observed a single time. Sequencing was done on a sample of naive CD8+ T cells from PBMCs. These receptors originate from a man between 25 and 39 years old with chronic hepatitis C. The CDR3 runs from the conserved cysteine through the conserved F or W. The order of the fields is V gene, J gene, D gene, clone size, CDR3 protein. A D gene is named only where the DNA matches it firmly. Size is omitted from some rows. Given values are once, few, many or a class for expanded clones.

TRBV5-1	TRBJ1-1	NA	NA	CASSAYMNTEAFF
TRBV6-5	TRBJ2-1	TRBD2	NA	CASSYSTGGPRNEQFF
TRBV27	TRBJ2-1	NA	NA	CASLPEPGQPYNEQFF
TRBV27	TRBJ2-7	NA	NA	CASSLMASSSYEQYF
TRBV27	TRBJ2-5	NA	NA	CASSPDAWNQETQYF
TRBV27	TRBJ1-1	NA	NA	CASSFHQDGNTEAFF
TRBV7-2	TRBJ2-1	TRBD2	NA	CASSHSGGNEQFF
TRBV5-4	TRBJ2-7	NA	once	CASSLSGFYEQYF
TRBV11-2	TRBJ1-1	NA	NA	CASSLSASEAFF
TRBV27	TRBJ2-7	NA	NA	CASSLSRTYEQYF
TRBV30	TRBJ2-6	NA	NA	CAWSVGISGANVLTF
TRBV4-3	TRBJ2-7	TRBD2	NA	CASSQTSLSEQYF
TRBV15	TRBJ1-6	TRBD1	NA	CATSNNIGQGNSPLHF
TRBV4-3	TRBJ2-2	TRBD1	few	CASSHTGETGELFF
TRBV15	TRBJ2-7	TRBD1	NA	CATSGQGDYEQYF
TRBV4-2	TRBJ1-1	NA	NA	CASSQVMGDTEAFF
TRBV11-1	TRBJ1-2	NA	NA	CASSAFRVGTYGYTF
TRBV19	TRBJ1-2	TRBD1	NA	CASSIGSGQLNYGYTF
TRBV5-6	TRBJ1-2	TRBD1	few	CASSRVGQGTLMNYGYTF
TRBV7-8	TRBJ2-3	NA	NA	CASSFSGTDTQYF
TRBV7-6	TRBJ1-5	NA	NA	CASSLSTDQPQHF
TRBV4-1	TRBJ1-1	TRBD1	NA	CASSQTGVMNTEAFF
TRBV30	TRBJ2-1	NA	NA	CAWSVGGNNEQFF
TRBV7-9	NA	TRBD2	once	CASSLDPSGLSYEQYF
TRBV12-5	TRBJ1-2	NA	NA	CASGLAPLRPLVSDRGGYTF
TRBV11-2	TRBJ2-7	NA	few	CASSQEDSYEQYF
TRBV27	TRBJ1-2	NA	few	CASSLEPINYGYTF
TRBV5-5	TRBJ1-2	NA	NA	CASSLEDRTNYGYTF
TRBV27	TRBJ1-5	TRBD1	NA	CASSTTGWVDSNQPQHF
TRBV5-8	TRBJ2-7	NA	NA	CASSLGGGSSYEQYF
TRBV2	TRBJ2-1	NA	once	CASSVFSYNEQFF
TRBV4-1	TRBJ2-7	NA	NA	CASSQAARNYEQYF
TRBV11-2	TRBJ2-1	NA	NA	CASSSAQEFF
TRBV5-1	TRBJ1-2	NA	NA	CASSFRQRGGYTF
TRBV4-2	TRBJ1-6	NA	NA	CASSRLTPTGYSSPLHF
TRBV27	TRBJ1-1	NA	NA	CASSLDPGYTEAFF
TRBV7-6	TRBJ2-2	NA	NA	CASSLNEDTGELFF
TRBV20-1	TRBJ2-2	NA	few	CSARFVGELFF
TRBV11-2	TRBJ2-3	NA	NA	CASSLGGYRDYTDTQYF
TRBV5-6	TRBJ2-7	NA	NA	CASSFYELYYEQYF
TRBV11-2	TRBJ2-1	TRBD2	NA	CASSLEPGLVVNEQFF
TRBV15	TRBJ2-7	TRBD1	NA	CATSRAGQLYEQYF
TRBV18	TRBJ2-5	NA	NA	CASSPALRWETQYF
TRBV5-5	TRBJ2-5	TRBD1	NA	CASSWPGQGRETQYF
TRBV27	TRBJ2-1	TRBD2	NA	CATAGRGGNEQFF
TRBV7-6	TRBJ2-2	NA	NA	CASSLTGTGELFF
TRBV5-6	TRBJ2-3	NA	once	CASSRGTDTQYF
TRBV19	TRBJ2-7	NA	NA	CASSPNGDWTYEQYF
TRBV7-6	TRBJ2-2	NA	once	CASSLGGTGELFF
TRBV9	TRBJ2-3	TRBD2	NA	CASSVQGLEGLLTDTQYF
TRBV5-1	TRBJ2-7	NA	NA	CASRVQGTSYEQYF
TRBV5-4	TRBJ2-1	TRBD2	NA	CASSFSGGGLEQFF
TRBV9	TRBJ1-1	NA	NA	CASSVEGAENTEAFF
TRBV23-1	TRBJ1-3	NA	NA	CATKGLARAVSGNTIYF
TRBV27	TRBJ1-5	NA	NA	CASSPQNTQPQHF